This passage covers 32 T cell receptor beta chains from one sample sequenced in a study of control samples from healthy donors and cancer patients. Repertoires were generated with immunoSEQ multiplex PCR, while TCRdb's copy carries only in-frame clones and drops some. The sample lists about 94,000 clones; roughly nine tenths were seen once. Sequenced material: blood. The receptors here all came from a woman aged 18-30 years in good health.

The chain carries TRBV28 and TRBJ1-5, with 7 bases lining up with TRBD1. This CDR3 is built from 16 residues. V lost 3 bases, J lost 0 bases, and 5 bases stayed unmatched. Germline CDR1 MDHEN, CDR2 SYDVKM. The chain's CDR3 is CASSLVQGGSNQPQHF. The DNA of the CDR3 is TGTGCCAGCAGTTTGGTCCAGGGGGGTAGCAATCAGCCCCAGCATTTT.

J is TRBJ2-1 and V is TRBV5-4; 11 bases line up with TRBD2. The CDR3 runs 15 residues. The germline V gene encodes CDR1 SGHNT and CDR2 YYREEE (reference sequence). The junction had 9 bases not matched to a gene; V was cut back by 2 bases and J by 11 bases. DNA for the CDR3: TGTGCCAGCAGCTTACCCCTGACTAGCGGGGAAAAGCAGTTCTTC. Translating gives CASSLPLTSGEKQFF.

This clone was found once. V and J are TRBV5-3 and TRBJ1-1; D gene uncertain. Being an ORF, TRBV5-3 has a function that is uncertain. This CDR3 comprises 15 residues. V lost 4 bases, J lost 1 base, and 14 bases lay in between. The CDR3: CARSAQPGRNTEAFF. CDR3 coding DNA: TGTGCCAGAAGCGCCCAACCCGGGAGGAACACTGAAGCTTTCTTT.

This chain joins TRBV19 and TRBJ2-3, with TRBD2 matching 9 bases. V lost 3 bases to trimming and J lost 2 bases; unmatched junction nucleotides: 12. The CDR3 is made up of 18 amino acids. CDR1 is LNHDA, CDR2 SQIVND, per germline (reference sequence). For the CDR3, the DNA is TGTGCCAGTAGTATGGTGGTAGGAGCGGGGGGTTCCACAGATACGCAGTATTTT. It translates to CASSMVVGAGGSTDTQYF.

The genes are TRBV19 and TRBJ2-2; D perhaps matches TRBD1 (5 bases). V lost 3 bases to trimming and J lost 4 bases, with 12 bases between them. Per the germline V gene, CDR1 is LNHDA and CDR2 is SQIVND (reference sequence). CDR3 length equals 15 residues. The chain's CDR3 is CASSMIDSITGELFF. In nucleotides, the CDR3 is TGTGCCAGTAGTATGATCGACAGTATCACCGGGGAGCTGTTTTTT.

CDR3 residues: CASSPQAGTAPRSNQPQHF. DNA of the CDR3: TGTGCCAGCAGTCCCCAAGCCGGGACAGCCCCGAGAAGCAATCAGCCCCAGCATTTT. This rearrangement joins TRBV27 to TRBJ1-5; 7 nucleotides match TRBD1. Unmatched junction bases numbered 17, after V lost 5 bases and J lost 1 base. From germline, CDR1 is MNHEY and CDR2 SMNVEV (reference sequence). The CDR3 totals 19 residues.

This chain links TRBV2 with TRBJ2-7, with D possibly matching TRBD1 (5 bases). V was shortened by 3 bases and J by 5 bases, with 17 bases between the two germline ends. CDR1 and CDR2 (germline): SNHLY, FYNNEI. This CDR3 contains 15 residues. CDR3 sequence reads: CASSDKGPRGHEQYF. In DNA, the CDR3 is TGTGCCAGCAGTGATAAGGGGCCAAGGGGCCACGAGCAGTACTTC. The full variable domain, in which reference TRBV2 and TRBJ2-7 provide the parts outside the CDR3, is EPEVTQTPSHQVTQMGQEVILRCVPISNHLYFYWYRQILGQKVEFLVSFYNNEISEKSEIFDDQFSVERPDGSNFTLKIRSTKLEDSAMYFCASSDKGPRGHEQYFGPGTRLTVT.

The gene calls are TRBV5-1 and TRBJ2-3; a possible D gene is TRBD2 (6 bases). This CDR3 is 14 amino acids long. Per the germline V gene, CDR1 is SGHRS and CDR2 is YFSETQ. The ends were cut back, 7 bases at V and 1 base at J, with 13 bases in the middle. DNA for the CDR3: TGCGCCAGCCACCCCGGCGGGGGCACAGATACGCAGTATTTT. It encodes CASHPGGGTDTQYF.

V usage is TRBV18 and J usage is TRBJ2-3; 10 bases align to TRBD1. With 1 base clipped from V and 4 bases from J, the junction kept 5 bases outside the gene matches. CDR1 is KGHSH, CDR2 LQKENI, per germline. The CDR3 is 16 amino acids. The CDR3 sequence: CASSPLGTGVADTQYF. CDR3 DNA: TGTGCCAGCTCACCACTGGGGACAGGGGTGGCAGATACGCAGTATTTT.

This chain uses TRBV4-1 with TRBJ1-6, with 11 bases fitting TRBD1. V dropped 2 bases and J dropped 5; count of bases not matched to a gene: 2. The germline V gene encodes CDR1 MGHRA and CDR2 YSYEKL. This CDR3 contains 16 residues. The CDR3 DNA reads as TGCGCCAGCAGCCAATTGGGACAGGGGGATAATTCACCCCTCCACTTT. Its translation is CASSQLGQGDNSPLHF.

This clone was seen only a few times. CDR3 loop: CASSYSTPYNSPLHF. Written as DNA, the CDR3 is TGTGCCAGCAGTTACTCGACCCCGTATAATTCACCCCTCCACTTT. The V and J genes are TRBV6-5 and TRBJ1-6, with D uncertain. Germline V gives CDR1 MNHEY, CDR2 SVGAGI. Trimming left V 0 bases short and J 4 bases short, with 7 bases between. CDR3 size: 15 residues.

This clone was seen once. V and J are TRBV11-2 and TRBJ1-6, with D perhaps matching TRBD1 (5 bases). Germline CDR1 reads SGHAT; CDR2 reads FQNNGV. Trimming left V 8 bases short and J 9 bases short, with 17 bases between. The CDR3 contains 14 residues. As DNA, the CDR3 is TGTGCCAGCCGGAGACCAGGGTCGTTTTCACCCCTCCACTTT. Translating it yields CASRRPGSFSPLHF.

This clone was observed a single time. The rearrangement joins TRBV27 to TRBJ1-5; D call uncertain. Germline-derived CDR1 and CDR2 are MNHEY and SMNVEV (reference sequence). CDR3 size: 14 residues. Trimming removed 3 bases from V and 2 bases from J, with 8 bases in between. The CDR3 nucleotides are TGTGCCAGCAGTTTGCGGGATGGCAATCAGCCCCAGCATTTT. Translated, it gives CASSLRDGNQPQHF.

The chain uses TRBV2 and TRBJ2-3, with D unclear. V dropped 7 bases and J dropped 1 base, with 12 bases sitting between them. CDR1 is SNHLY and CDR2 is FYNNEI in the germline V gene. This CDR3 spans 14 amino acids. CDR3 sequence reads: CASKPGRGTDTQYF. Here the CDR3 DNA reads TGTGCCAGCAAGCCGGGCCGCGGCACAGATACGCAGTATTTT.

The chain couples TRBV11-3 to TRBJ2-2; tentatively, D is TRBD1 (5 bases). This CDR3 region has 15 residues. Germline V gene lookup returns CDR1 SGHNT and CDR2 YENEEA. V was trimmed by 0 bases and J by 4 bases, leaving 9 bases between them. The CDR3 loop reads CASSLEGVGTGELFF. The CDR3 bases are TGTGCCAGCAGCTTAGAAGGGGTTGGCACCGGGGAGCTGTTTTTT.

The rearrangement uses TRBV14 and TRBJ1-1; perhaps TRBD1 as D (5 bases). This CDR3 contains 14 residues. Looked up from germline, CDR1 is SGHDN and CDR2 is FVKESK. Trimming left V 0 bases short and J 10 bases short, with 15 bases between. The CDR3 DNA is TGTGCCAGCAGCCAAGATCTTCGGGGCGGTGGAGCTTTCTTT. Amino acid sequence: CASSQDLRGGGAFF.

CDR3 sequence: CASSDRGHTEAFF. The DNA for the CDR3 is TGTGCCAGCAGTGACAGGGGGCACACTGAAGCTTTCTTT. The V and J genes are TRBV6-1 and TRBJ1-1, with 8 bases aligning to TRBD1. With 3 bases clipped from V and 3 bases from J, the junction kept 0 bases outside the gene matches. The V gene's germline CDR1 is MNHNS and CDR2 SASEGT. The CDR3 has 13 residues.

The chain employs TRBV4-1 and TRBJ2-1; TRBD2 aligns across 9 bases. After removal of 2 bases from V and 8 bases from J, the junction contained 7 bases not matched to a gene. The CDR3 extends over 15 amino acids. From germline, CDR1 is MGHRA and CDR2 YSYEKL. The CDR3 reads CASSQRSGGSDEQFF. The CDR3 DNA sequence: TGCGCCAGCAGCCAAAGGAGCGGGGGGTCCGATGAGCAGTTCTTC.

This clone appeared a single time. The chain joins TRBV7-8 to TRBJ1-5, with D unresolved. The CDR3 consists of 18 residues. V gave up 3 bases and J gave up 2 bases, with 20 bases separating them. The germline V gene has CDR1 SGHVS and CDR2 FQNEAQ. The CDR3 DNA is TGTGCCAGCAGCTTCACCGAGAGGCCCGCAGGCGGCAATCAGCCCCAGCATTTT. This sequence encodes CASSFTERPAGGNQPQHF.

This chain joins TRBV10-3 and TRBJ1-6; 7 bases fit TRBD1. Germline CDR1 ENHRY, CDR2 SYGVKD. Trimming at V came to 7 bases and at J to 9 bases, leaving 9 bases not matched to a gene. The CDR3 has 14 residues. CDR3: CAINDREVGSPLHF. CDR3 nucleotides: TGTGCCATCAATGACAGGGAAGTAGGTTCACCCCTCCACTTT.

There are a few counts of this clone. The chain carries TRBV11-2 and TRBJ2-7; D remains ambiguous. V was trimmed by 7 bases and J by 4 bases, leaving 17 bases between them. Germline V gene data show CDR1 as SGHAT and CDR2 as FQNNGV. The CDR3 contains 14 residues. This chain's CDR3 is CASTTTSNAYEQYF. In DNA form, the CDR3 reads TGTGCCAGCACCACTACCTCAAACGCGTACGAGCAGTACTTC.

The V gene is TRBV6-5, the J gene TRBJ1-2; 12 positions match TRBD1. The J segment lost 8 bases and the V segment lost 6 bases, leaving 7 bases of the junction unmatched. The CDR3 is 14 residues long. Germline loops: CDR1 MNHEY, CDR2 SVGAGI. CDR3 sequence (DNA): TGTGCCAGCAGCGGGACAGGGGGCTCAGGGGGCTACACCTTC. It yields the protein CASSGTGGSGGYTF.

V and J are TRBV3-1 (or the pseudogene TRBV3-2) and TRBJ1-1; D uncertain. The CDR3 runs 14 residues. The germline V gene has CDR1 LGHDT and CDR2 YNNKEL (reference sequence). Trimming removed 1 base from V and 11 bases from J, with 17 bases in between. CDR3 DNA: TGTGCCAGCAGCCAAGGACGGAGTGGAAGGTGGGCTTTCTTT. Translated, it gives CASSQGRSGRWAFF.

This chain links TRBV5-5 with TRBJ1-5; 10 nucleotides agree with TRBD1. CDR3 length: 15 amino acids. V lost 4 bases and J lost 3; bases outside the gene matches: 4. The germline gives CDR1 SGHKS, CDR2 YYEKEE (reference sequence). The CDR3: CASSPGTGDNQPQHF. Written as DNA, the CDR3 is TGTGCCAGCAGCCCCGGGACAGGGGACAATCAGCCCCAGCATTTT.

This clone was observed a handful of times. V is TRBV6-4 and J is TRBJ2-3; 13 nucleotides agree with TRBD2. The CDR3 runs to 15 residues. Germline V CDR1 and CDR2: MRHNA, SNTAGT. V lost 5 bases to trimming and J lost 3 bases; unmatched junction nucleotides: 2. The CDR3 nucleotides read TGTGCCAGCAGTACTAGCGGGGGGGCGACAGATACGCAGTATTTT. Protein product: CASSTSGGATDTQYF.

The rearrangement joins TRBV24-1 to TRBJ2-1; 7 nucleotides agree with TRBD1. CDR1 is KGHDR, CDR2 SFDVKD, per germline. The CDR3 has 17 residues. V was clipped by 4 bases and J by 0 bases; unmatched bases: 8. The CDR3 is CATSDKTGPSSYNEQFF. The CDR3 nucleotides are TGTGCCACCAGTGACAAGACAGGGCCGAGCTCCTACAATGAGCAGTTCTTC.

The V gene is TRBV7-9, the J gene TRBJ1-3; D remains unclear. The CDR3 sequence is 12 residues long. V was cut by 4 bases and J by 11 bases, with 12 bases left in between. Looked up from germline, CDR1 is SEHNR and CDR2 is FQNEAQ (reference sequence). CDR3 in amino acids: CASSSLANSIYF. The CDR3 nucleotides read TGTGCCAGCAGCTCATTGGCCAATTCCATATATTTT. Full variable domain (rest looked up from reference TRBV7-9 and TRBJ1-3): DTGVSQNPRHKITKRGQNVTFRCDPISEHNRLYWYRQTLGQGPEFLTYFQNEAQLEKSRLLSDRFSAERPKGSFSTLEIQRTEQGDSAMYLCASSSLANSIYFGEGSWLTVV.

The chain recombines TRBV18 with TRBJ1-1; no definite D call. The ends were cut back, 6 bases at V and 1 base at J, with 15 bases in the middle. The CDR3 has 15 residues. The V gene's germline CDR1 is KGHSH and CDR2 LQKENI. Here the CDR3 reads CASSPLELSNTEAFF. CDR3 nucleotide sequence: TGTGCCAGCTCCCCTTTGGAGCTATCGAACACTGAAGCTTTCTTT.

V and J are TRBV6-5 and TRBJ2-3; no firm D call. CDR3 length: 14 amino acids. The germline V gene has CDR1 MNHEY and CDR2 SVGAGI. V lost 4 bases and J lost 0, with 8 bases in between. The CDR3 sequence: CASSLRESTDTQYF. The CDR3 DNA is TGTGCCAGCAGTTTGAGAGAGAGCACAGATACGCAGTATTTT.

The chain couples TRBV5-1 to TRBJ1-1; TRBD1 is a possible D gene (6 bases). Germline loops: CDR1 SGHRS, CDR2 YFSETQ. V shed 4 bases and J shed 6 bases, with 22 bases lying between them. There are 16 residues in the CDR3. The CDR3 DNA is TGCGCCAGCAGCATCTTTCCCAGGGGAAGGGCCGCTGAAGCTTTCTTT. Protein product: CASSIFPRGRAAEAFF.

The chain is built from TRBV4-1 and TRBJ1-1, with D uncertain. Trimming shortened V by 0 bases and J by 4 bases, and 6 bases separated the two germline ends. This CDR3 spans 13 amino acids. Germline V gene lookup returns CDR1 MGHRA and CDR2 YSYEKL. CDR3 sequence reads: CASSQDYVTEAFF. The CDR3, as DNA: TGCGCCAGCAGCCAAGATTATGTCACTGAAGCTTTCTTT.

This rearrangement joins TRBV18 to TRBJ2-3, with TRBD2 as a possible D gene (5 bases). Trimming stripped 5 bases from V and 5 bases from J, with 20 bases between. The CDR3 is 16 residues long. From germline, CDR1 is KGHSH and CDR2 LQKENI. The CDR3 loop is CASSSSPGFGKDTQYF. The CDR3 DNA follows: TGTGCCAGCTCATCGAGCCCGGGGTTTGGTAAAGATACGCAGTATTTT.